Reported below is one TCR beta chain. Antigen: not known. Other DNA sequences of this sample code for an identical CDR3. This sample is drawn from a study of T cell responses to AZD1222 COVID-19 vaccine. Clones were read by immunoSEQ multiplex PCR, and TCRdb kept only the in-frame ones, dropping some. The table records more than 85,000 clones, roughly 87% of them present only once. V was shortened by 1 base and J by 2 bases, with 8 bases between the two germline ends. This CDR3 is built from 14 residues. The germline gives CDR1 LNHDA, CDR2 SQIVND (reference sequence). Study-wide points: Without day 14 samples, only post-peak T cell repertoires were studied. Seropositive at baseline were only a handful of AZD1222 recipients. White British people made up most donors, females outnumbered males, and clonal diversity was possibly underestimated.

This chain joins TRBV19 and TRBJ1-1, with D possibly matching TRBD1 (6 bases). The sample was peripheral blood, taken on day 0 of AZD1222 vaccination. This clonotype was sampled from an adult in good health. The CDR3 sequence: CASSIGRGNTEAFF. CDR3 DNA sequence: TGTGCCAGTAGTATAGGCAGGGGCAACACTGAAGCTTTCTTT.